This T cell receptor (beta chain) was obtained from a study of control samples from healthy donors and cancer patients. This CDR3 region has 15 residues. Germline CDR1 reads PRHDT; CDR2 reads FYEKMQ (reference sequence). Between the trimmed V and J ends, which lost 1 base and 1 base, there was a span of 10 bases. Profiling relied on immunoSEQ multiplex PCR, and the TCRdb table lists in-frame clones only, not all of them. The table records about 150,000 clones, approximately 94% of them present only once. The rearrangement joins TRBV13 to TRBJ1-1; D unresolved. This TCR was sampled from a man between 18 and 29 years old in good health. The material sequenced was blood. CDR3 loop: CASSLVGDQNTEAFF. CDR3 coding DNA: TGTGCCAGCAGCTTAGTAGGAGATCAGAACACTGAAGCTTTCTTT.